This T cell receptor (beta chain) was recorded in a study of blood T cell repertoires in COVID-19. Overall study: Some COVID-19 samples were acute and others convalescent; all came from the United States, Italy and Spain. T cells, B-cell-depleted T cells, or PBMCs supplied cDNA or gDNA.

Sequenced by immunoSEQ multiplex PCR; TCRdb stores in-frame clones only, minus some. The sample has 150,000 to 200,000 clones, 65% to 85% seen once. The CDR3 sequence is 12 residues long. Points on this clone: The junction differs from germline at one of its ends, possibly a read error.

The rearrangement uses TRBV12-3 or TRBV12-4 and TRBJ1-1; no reliable D call. The receptor was isolated from a human donor with acute or convalescent COVID-19. The donor label of this sample is uncertain. Sequencing was performed on peripheral blood. The CDR3 DNA reads as TGTGCCGGCAGTCATCCCAACACTGAAGCTTTCTTT. Translating it yields CAGSHPNTEAFF.